The 30 T cell receptor beta chains below were found in one sample sequenced in a study of T cell responses to AZD1222 COVID-19 vaccine (dated by TCRdb to about 2021). The library was prepared using the immunoSEQ multiplex PCR assay. TCRdb obtained this table from immuneACCESS and retained in-frame rearrangements with V and J assigned. These tables miss some clones; where compared with another copy, unresolved V genes account for less than half of the shortfall, and the remainder is unexplained. The sample has 90,000 to 120,000 clones on record, around nine tenths of them singletons. Over 15% of the sample lies in the top ten. The sample's time point label, in plain terms: baseline before first vaccination. The material was peripheral blood, obtained on day 0 of AZD1222 vaccination. These receptors all come from an adult in good health.

This chain links TRBV5-1 with TRBJ2-5; 10 bases line up with TRBD1. The germline V gene encodes CDR1 SGHRS and CDR2 YFSETQ. The CDR3 has 14 residues. J lost 3 bases, V lost 3 bases, and 2 bases had no gene match. This CDR3 reads CASSWGTGEETQYF. The CDR3 region has the DNA TGCGCCAGCAGCTGGGGGACAGGGGAAGAGACCCAGTACTTC.

The rearrangement uses TRBV11-3 and TRBJ2-5; perhaps TRBD1 as D (6 bases). Deletions cut 1 base from V and 5 bases from J, with 14 bases between. Looked up from germline, CDR1 is SGHNT and CDR2 is YENEEA. This CDR3 contains 15 residues. The CDR3 DNA sequence: TGTGCCAGCAGCTTAGGGGGCCAGGGGTTGGAGACCCAGTACTTC. This gives the protein CASSLGGQGLETQYF.

As to this clone: No conserved phenylalanine or tryptophan is present at the end of the CDR3, so a read error is the likely explanation. V is TRBV27 and J is TRBJ1-6; D is unclear. The CDR3 length is 13 residues. Trimming shortened V by 5 bases and J by 7 bases, and 9 bases separated the two germline ends. The germline V gene encodes CDR1 MNHEY and CDR2 SMNVEV (reference sequence). The CDR3 DNA reads as TGTGCCAGCAGTACCCAAGAGAATTCACCCCTCCACCTT. It codes for CASSTQENSPLHL.

This clone came up a few times. This CDR3 fails to terminate in the conserved phenylalanine or tryptophan, so it likely reflects a read error. The genes are TRBV7-9 and TRBJ1-6, with TRBD1 matching over 7 bases. J lost 7 bases, V lost 5 bases, and 5 bases had no gene match. CDR1 and CDR2 from the germline V gene are SEHNR and FQNEAQ (reference sequence). The CDR3 length is 14 residues. The CDR3 region is CASSQGGLNSPLHL. The CDR3 DNA is TGTGCCAGCAGCCAGGGGGGGCTGAATTCACCCCTCCACCTT.

V and J are TRBV19 and TRBJ2-2, with a weak D call TRBD1 (6 bases). The CDR3 has 16 amino acids. Between the trimmed V and J ends, which lost 3 bases and 0 bases, there was a span of 11 bases. Looked up from germline, CDR1 is LNHDA and CDR2 is SQIVND (reference sequence). CDR3 loop: CASSILGATNTGELFF. In nucleotides, the CDR3 is TGTGCCAGTAGTATCTTGGGGGCTACGAACACCGGGGAGCTGTTTTTT.

The genes are TRBV5-6 and TRBJ1-1, with D hard to call. Germline lookup yields CDR1 SGHDT and CDR2 YYEEEE. Between the trimmed V and J ends, which lost 4 bases and 0 bases, there was a span of 22 bases. CDR3 length: 18 residues. This chain's CDR3 is CASSLTARLVGMNTEAFF. Here the CDR3 DNA reads TGTGCCAGCAGCCTTACGGCTCGGTTAGTCGGGATGAACACTGAAGCTTTCTTT.

CDR3 amino acids: CASSLGTMGDTQYF. CDR3 DNA sequence: TGTGCCAGCAGCTTAGGGACCATGGGAGATACGCAGTATTTT. The chain employs TRBV7-3 and TRBJ2-3; D assignment may be TRBD1 or TRBD2 (5 bases each). Trimming removed 2 bases from V and 5 bases from J, with 11 bases in between. Germline CDR1 SGHTA, CDR2 FQGTGA. This CDR3 region has 14 residues.

This chain links TRBV7-2 with TRBJ2-5, with D uncertain. Germline V lookup: CDR1 SGHTA, CDR2 FQGNSA. V dropped 5 bases and J dropped 5 bases, with 12 bases sitting between them. The CDR3 sequence is 13 residues long. In nucleotides, the CDR3 is TGTGCCAGCAGCCCCCGTGCGTCCGAGACCCAGTACTTC. This encodes CASSPRASETQYF.

Worth noting for this clone: No conserved phenylalanine or tryptophan ends this CDR3, so it is likely a read error. The V call is TRBV24-1, the J call TRBJ1-6; possible D gene TRBD1, 5 bases. Germline V gives CDR1 KGHDR, CDR2 SFDVKD. V lost 3 bases to trimming and J lost 8 bases, with 19 bases between them. The CDR3 runs to 17 residues. CDR3 bases: TGTGCCACCAGTGATCTGACCCTCGGGGCACGAGATTCACCCCTCCACCTT. This gives the protein CATSDLTLGARDSPLHL.

The chain carries TRBV29-1 and TRBJ1-2, with D perhaps TRBD1 (5 bases). The CDR3 totals 14 residues. The germline gives CDR1 SQVTM, CDR2 ANQGSEA. V was pared by 4 bases and J by 5 bases, with 17 bases between. The CDR3 DNA reads as TGCAGCGTTGTCGGTGGCAGGGAAACTTATGGCTACACCTTC. Its translation is CSVVGGRETYGYTF.

This chain connects TRBV5-1 to TRBJ2-1; a possible D gene is TRBD2 (7 bases). With 2 bases removed from V and 6 bases from J, the gap between germline ends came to 15 bases. The length of the CDR3 is 15 residues. Germline CDR1 is SGHRS and CDR2 is YFSETQ. CDR3 sequence reads: CASSLYGGAVNEQFF. In DNA, the CDR3 is TGCGCCAGCAGCTTATATGGGGGGGCGGTCAATGAGCAGTTCTTC.

The chain combines TRBV27 with TRBJ2-5; TRBD1 aligns across 9 bases. Trimming took 5 bases from V and 5 from J; bases not matched to a gene: 12. CDR1 is MNHEY and CDR2 is SMNVEV in the germline V gene (reference sequence). There are 16 residues in the CDR3. In DNA form, the CDR3 reads TGTGCCAGCAGTCCCAAAAGGACAGGGGTGAGGGAGACCCAGTACTTC. Translating gives CASSPKRTGVRETQYF.

The V gene is TRBV14, the J gene TRBJ1-4, with a possible D match to TRBD1 (5 bases). Germline-derived CDR1 and CDR2 are SGHDN and FVKESK. V was trimmed by 1 base and J by 4 bases, leaving 7 bases between them. CDR3 length: 14 residues. The CDR3 reads CASSQGGYNEKLFF. DNA of the CDR3: TGTGCCAGCAGCCAAGGGGGCTATAATGAAAAACTGTTTTTT.

The chain couples TRBV24-1 to TRBJ2-1; the D is unclear. This CDR3 has 12 amino acids. Trimming stripped 0 bases from V and 10 bases from J, with 6 bases between. Germline V gene data show CDR1 as KGHDR and CDR2 as SFDVKD. This CDR3 is CATSDLGREQFF. The DNA of the CDR3 is TGTGCCACCAGTGATTTGGGTAGGGAGCAGTTCTTC.

The chain has TRBV12-3 or TRBV12-4 and TRBJ2-7; 7 bases map to TRBD1. The CDR3 loop spans 13 amino acids. J lost 3 bases, V lost 4 bases, and 3 bases had no gene match. CDR3: CASSSDRDYEQYF. The CDR3 DNA reads as TGTGCCAGCAGTTCCGACAGGGACTACGAGCAGTACTTC.

This clone was recorded once. The chain has TRBV19 and TRBJ1-4, with D perhaps TRBD1 (5 bases). CDR1 is LNHDA and CDR2 is SQIVND in the germline V gene (reference sequence). Trimming removed 4 bases at V and 2 bases at J, with 14 bases between. CDR3 length: 16 residues. CDR3 coding DNA: TGTGCCAGTAGTAATTTCCGGGGGTTCACTAATGAAAAACTGTTTTTT. It is translated as CASSNFRGFTNEKLFF.

V gene TRBV12-5 combines with J gene TRBJ1-1, with D maybe TRBD1 (6 bases). The CDR3 length is 14 residues. Trimming took off 6 bases at V and 2 bases at J, with 13 bases between the two ends. Germline values: CDR1 LGHNT, CDR2 FRNRAP. The CDR3 loop is CASGLGQPNTEAFF. DNA of the CDR3: TGTGCTAGTGGCCTTGGACAGCCTAACACTGAAGCTTTCTTT.

This clone appeared once. The chain links TRBV5-1 to TRBJ1-5; D gene ambiguous. Trimming took 0 bases from V and 2 from J, leaving 3 bases between them. CDR1 and CDR2 (germline): SGHRS, YFSETQ. This CDR3 comprises 13 residues. CDR3 protein: CASSLAGNQPQHF. DNA of the CDR3: TGCGCCAGCAGCTTGGCAGGCAATCAGCCCCAGCATTTT.

The V and J genes are TRBV19 and TRBJ1-5, with D unresolved. Germline CDR1 and CDR2: LNHDA and SQIVND (reference sequence). The CDR3 covers 15 residues. V was cut by 6 bases and J by 0 bases, with 12 bases left in between. CDR3 in DNA: TGTGCCAGTAGCGAAACCCGTAATAGCAATCAGCCCCAGCATTTT. Its translation is CASSETRNSNQPQHF. The full variable domain, in which reference TRBV19 and TRBJ1-5 provide the parts outside the CDR3, is DGGITQSPKYLFRKEGQNVTLSCEQNLNHDAMYWYRQDPGQGLRLIYYSQIVNDFQKGDIAEGYSVSREKKESFPLTVTSAQKNPTAFYLCASSETRNSNQPQHFGDGTRLSIL.

The chain employs TRBV18 and TRBJ1-4; the match to TRBD1 covers 8 bases. Unmatched junction bases numbered 8, after V lost 6 bases and J lost 5 bases. CDR1 and CDR2 (germline): KGHSH, LQKENI. The CDR3 length is 15 residues. DNA for the CDR3: TGTGCCAGCTCTCCATCGGGACAGGCGAATGAAAAACTGTTTTTT. Its translation is CASSPSGQANEKLFF.

The gene calls are TRBV27 and TRBJ2-7, with D possibly TRBD1 on 6 matching bases. CDR3 length: 14 amino acids. In germline, CDR1 is MNHEY, CDR2 SMNVEV (reference sequence). Trimming pared 6 bases from V and 1 base from J, leaving 13 bases between. The CDR3 sequence is CASRTGSRSYEQYF. DNA for the CDR3: TGTGCCAGCAGAACAGGGTCTAGGTCCTACGAGCAGTACTTC.

The chain carries TRBV7-8 and TRBJ1-2; a possible D gene is TRBD1 (5 bases). The CDR3 runs to 13 residues. Germline V gene data show CDR1 as SGHVS and CDR2 as FQNEAQ. V was shortened by 2 bases and J by 6 bases, with 10 bases between the two germline ends. The CDR3 loop is CASSLSPRDGYTF. CDR3 coding DNA: TGTGCCAGCAGCTTATCCCCCAGGGATGGCTACACCTTC.

V gene TRBV25-1 combines with J gene TRBJ1-5; D is unclear. Germline lookup yields CDR1 MGHDK and CDR2 SYGVNS. The CDR3 consists of 12 residues. V gave up 4 bases and J gave up 6 bases, with 7 bases separating them. CDR3 nucleotide sequence: TGTGCCAGCAGTGGAGGTAGTCAGCCCCAGCATTTT. Translation gives CASSGGSQPQHF.

The chain is built from TRBV6-6 and TRBJ1-5; D possibly corresponds to TRBD1 (5 bases). From germline, CDR1 is MNHNY and CDR2 SVGAGI (reference sequence). Deletions cut 2 bases from V and 2 bases from J, with 13 bases between. The CDR3 extends over 16 amino acids. CDR3 amino acids: CASSYGGMEGNQPQHF. The CDR3 nucleotides read TGTGCCAGCAGTTACGGGGGGATGGAGGGCAATCAGCCCCAGCATTTT.

Turning to this clone: The final CDR3 position lacks the conserved phenylalanine or tryptophan, pointing to a likely read error. The gene calls are TRBV6-1 and TRBJ1-6, with 7 bases identical to TRBD1. Germline V gene sequence: CDR1 MNHNS, CDR2 SASEGT. The CDR3 loop spans 17 amino acids. Germline trimming cut 4 bases from V and 1 base from J; bases unmatched to any gene: 7. The CDR3 region is CASSARQGGSYNSPLHL. As DNA, the CDR3 is TGTGCCAGCAGTGCCAGGCAGGGGGGATCCTATAATTCACCCCTCCACCTT.

The V and J genes are TRBV9 and TRBJ2-1, with TRBD2 as a possible D gene (5 bases). The germline V gene has CDR1 SGDLS and CDR2 YYNGEE. V lost 3 bases and J lost 0, with 13 bases in between. This CDR3 has 16 residues. CDR3 amino acids: CASSASGVSSYNEQFF. DNA of the CDR3: TGTGCCAGCAGCGCATCCGGGGTAAGCTCCTACAATGAGCAGTTCTTC.

This clone came up once. This chain links TRBV3-1 (or the pseudogene TRBV3-2) with TRBJ2-2; TRBD2 agrees at 7 bases. The germline CDR1 and CDR2 sequences are LGHDT and YNNKEL (reference sequence). Trimming cost V 0 bases and J 9 bases; bases outside gene matches: 7. This CDR3 has 15 amino acids. CDR3 DNA sequence: TGTGCCAGCAGCCAAGATAGGGGAGGGGTCCGGGAGCTGTTTTTT. This sequence encodes CASSQDRGGVRELFF.

This chain connects TRBV7-6 to TRBJ1-3; 7 positions agree with TRBD1. CDR1 and CDR2 (germline): SGHVS, FNYEAQ. There are 16 residues in the CDR3. V shed 6 bases and J 0 bases; nucleotides not matched to a gene: 8. The DNA of the CDR3 is TGTGCCAGCAGTGCTAGGACAGGCTACTCTGGAAACACCATATATTTT. Translated: CASSARTGYSGNTIYF.

This sequence joins TRBV7-8 and TRBJ2-7, with TRBD1 as a possible D gene (6 bases). Trimming removed 4 bases from V and 2 bases from J, with 15 bases in between. This CDR3 comprises 15 residues. Germline V gives CDR1 SGHVS, CDR2 FQNEAQ. CDR3 sequence reads: CASSSSNRVAYEQYF. The CDR3 DNA reads TGTGCCAGCAGCTCCTCAAACAGGGTCGCCTACGAGCAGTACTTC. Full variable domain (outside the CDR3, taken from reference TRBV7-8 and TRBJ2-7): GAGVSQSPRYKVAKRGQDVALRCDPISGHVSLFWYQQALGQGPEFLTYFQNEAQLDKSGLPSDRFFAERPEGSVSTLKIQRTQQEDSAVYLCASSSSNRVAYEQYFGPGTRLTVT.

In this sample, this clone turned up a few times. The chain uses TRBV6-1 and TRBJ2-3; D is uncertain. Germline-derived CDR1 and CDR2 are MNHNS and SASEGT. CDR3 length equals 17 residues. V was shortened by 2 bases and J by 0 bases, with 15 bases between the two germline ends. The CDR3 is CASSESPRWGSTDTQYF. The CDR3 DNA follows: TGTGCCAGCAGTGAATCCCCCCGGTGGGGAAGCACAGATACGCAGTATTTT.